Following are 6 T cell receptor beta chains from one sample sequenced in a study of blood T cell repertoires in COVID-19. The protocol was immunoSEQ multiplex PCR, while the TCRdb copy is restricted to in-frame clones and leaves out a portion. The sample records 210,000 or so clones, approximately 91% being singletons. Sequencing input: peripheral blood. The receptors were gathered from a woman between 35 and 50 years old with acute or convalescent COVID-19.

The chain links TRBV18 to TRBJ1-1, with D unresolved. Germline-derived CDR1 and CDR2 are KGHSH and LQKENI. The CDR3 consists of 15 residues. V was clipped by 3 bases and J by 4 bases, with 15 bases between them. The CDR3 protein is CASSPREATSTEAFF. In DNA, the CDR3 is TGTGCCAGCTCACCTCGGGAGGCTACTAGCACTGAAGCTTTCTTT.

The chain combines TRBV27 with TRBJ2-2; TRBD2 matches at 11 bases. From germline, CDR1 is MNHEY and CDR2 SMNVEV (reference sequence). This CDR3 has 16 amino acids. The trim removed 6 bases at V and 7 bases at J, leaving 10 bases unmatched. CDR3 residues: CASSTLSGGAGGELFF. The CDR3 bases are TGTGCCAGCAGCACCCTTAGCGGGGGGGCTGGCGGGGAGCTGTTTTTT.

The gene calls are TRBV12-2 and TRBJ2-3; the table calls TRBD2, which could not be checked here. TRBV12-2 is recorded as a pseudogene. This CDR3 contains 15 residues. The CDR3 reads CASRLLAGRTDTQYF. CDR3 DNA: TGTGCAAGTCGCTTACTAGCGGGGCGCACAGATACGCAGTATTTT.

This chain connects TRBV7-2 to TRBJ2-1; TRBD2 matches 10 bases. CDR1 and CDR2 from the germline V gene are SGHTA and FQGNSA. This CDR3 spans 15 amino acids. Unmatched junction bases numbered 1, after V lost 3 bases and J lost 2 bases. CDR3 sequence: CASSFSGGTYNEQFF. The CDR3 DNA follows: TGTGCCAGCAGCTTTAGCGGGGGGACCTACAATGAGCAGTTCTTC.

The V gene is TRBV6-1, the J gene TRBJ2-7; D is ambiguous. There are 13 residues in the CDR3. Germline V lookup: CDR1 MNHNS, CDR2 SASEGT. The germline V and J ends were trimmed by 4 bases and 3 bases, with 10 bases remaining between them. DNA of the CDR3: TGTGCCAGCAGTGGGCTGAGGATCTACGAGCAGTACGTC. Its protein is CASSGLRIYEQYV.

V gene TRBV28 combines with J gene TRBJ2-1, with 13 bases that match TRBD2. The germline CDR1 and CDR2 sequences are MDHEN and SYDVKM. J was trimmed by 6 bases and V by 4 bases; bases with no gene match: 0. The CDR3 loop spans 14 amino acids. The CDR3: CASSWTSGGNEQFF. The CDR3 DNA reads as TGTGCCAGCAGTTGGACTAGCGGGGGCAATGAGCAGTTCTTC. Looking up the rest from reference TRBV28 and TRBJ2-1 gives the full variable domain: DVKVTQSSRYLVKRTGEKVFLECVQDMDHENMFWYRQDPGLGLRLIYFSYDVKMKEKGDIPEGYSVSREKKERFSLILESASTNQTSMYLCASSWTSGGNEQFFGPGTRLTVL.